This T cell receptor (beta chain) came from a study of CD8+CD57+ T cells in acquired aplastic anemia. Study at large: The sorted CD4+ and CD8+ cells yielded an average roughly 3 ug of DNA.

CDR3 and TCR beta VDJ profiling relied on a genomic DNA template. MiXCR, run by TCRdb on the reads, gives a single entry per CDR3 protein. Of 210,000 or so distinct CDR3 sequences listed, roughly 45% are singletons. The patients chosen for sequencing had shown expansion of CD8+CD57+ cells (detected by flow cytometry). Everyone among the patients had severe acquired aplastic anemia. Worth noting for this clonotype: The antigen is not known.

V was shortened by 4 bases and J by 8 bases, with 21 bases between the two germline ends. The CDR3 covers 16 residues. The germline V gene has CDR1 SGHRS and CDR2 YFSETQ. Overall study findings and caveats: With respect to CD8+ Simpson's diversity, patients and controls did not differ significantly.

The sequencing sample was made of sorted CD4+, CD8+, or CD8+CD57+ T cells (not recorded which) from PBMCs. This rearrangement joins TRBV5-1 to TRBJ1-4, with D possibly being TRBD1 (6 bases). The origin of this receptor is a human donor with aplastic anemia. The CDR3 here is CASSLTDGTMGEKLFF. CDR3 bases: TGCGCCAGCAGCCTCACGGACGGGACAATGGGAGAAAAACTGTTTTTT.